This entry lists 31 T cell receptor beta chains sequenced from one sample in a study of blood T cell repertoires in COVID-19. TCRdb's table, derived via immunoSEQ multiplex PCR, lists solely in-frame clones and lacks some. Counted here are a few hundred thousand clones, 87% occurring once; the ten biggest clones make up about 2.5%. The specimen was peripheral blood. All receptors come from a man aged 18 to 35 with active or convalescent COVID-19.

V usage is TRBV5-6 and J usage is TRBJ1-1, with 10 bases matching TRBD1. This CDR3 has 15 residues. Germline lookup yields CDR1 SGHDT and CDR2 YYEEEE. V dropped 3 bases and J dropped 3; count of bases not matched to a gene: 5. Here the CDR3 reads CASSWMDRGDTEAFF. The CDR3 DNA reads TGTGCCAGCAGCTGGATGGACAGGGGGGACACTGAAGCTTTCTTT.

This rearrangement joins TRBV19 to TRBJ1-5, with 8 bases that match TRBD1. V dropped 5 bases and J dropped 7; count of bases not matched to a gene: 4. The CDR3 totals 13 residues. CDR1 and CDR2 (germline): LNHDA, SQIVND (reference sequence). CDR3 amino acids: CASSLQGAQPQHF. The DNA of the CDR3 is TGTGCCAGTAGTCTTCAGGGGGCCCAGCCCCAGCATTTT.

The chain carries TRBV21-1 and TRBJ1-6. TRBV21-1 constitutes a pseudogene. The CDR3 covers 18 residues. In DNA form, the CDR3 reads TGTGCCAGCAGCAAAACGGGGAAAGGCCAGAGTTTAAATTCACCCCTCCACTTT. It is translated as CASSKTGKGQSLNSPLHF.

This clone came up once. The chain is built from TRBV10-3 and TRBJ2-3, with D tentatively TRBD1 (6 bases). CDR1 and CDR2 (germline): ENHRY, SYGVKD. Trimming stripped 0 bases from V and 3 bases from J, with 10 bases between. The CDR3 loop spans 15 amino acids. The CDR3, as DNA: TGTGCCATCAGTGAGTCAGGACAGAGAACAGATACGCAGTATTTT. It is translated as CAISESGQRTDTQYF.

This chain connects TRBV6-5 to TRBJ2-7; 7 bases map to TRBD1. This CDR3 contains 15 residues. V was pared by 0 bases and J by 4 bases, with 6 bases of the junction left unmatched. CDR1 is MNHEY, CDR2 SVGAGI, per germline. DNA of the CDR3: TGTGCCAGCAGTTACTCCGGGACAGAGGATTACGAGCAGTACTTC. Amino acids: CASSYSGTEDYEQYF.

The V gene is TRBV7-8, the J gene TRBJ2-5; maybe TRBD1 (5 bases). In germline, CDR1 is SGHVS, CDR2 FQNEAQ. The CDR3 runs 15 residues. V dropped 2 bases and J dropped 4 bases, with 14 bases sitting between them. CDR3 bases: TGTGCCAGCAGCTTATTCAGGGTATTAACAGAGACCCAGTACTTC. Translating it yields CASSLFRVLTETQYF.

V is TRBV6-1 and J is TRBJ2-3, with TRBD2 matching over 7 bases. The germline CDR1 and CDR2 sequences are MNHNS and SASEGT. The CDR3 totals 16 residues. Trimming cost V 0 bases and J 5 bases; bases outside gene matches: 8. CDR3 DNA sequence: TGTGCCAGCAGTGAAGCGCGGGGGACCGCGATAGATACGCAGTATTTT. Translated, it gives CASSEARGTAIDTQYF.

The chain recombines TRBV9 with TRBJ1-4, with 7 bases that match TRBD1. This CDR3 is built from 15 residues. CDR1 and CDR2 from the germline V gene are SGDLS and YYNGEE. With 0 bases clipped from V and 2 bases from J, the junction kept 1 base outside the gene matches. The CDR3 bases are TGTGCCAGCAGCGTAGAGGGACAGACTAATGAAAAACTGTTTTTT. Amino acids: CASSVEGQTNEKLFF.

This clone was picked up a small number of times. This may be a read error, as it is one base from a much larger clone. The chain uses TRBV3-1 (or the pseudogene TRBV3-2) and TRBJ2-3; 11 bases map to TRBD2. This CDR3 is 15 amino acids long. V lost 6 bases to trimming and J lost 0 bases; unmatched junction nucleotides: 2. Per germline, CDR1 LGHDT and CDR2 YNNKEL (reference sequence). CDR3 nucleotides: TGTGCCAGCAGTCGGACTAGCGGGAGCACAGATACGCAGTATTTT. It specifies CASSRTSGSTDTQYF.

This clone was picked up a small number of times. The chain uses TRBV6-5 and TRBJ1-6; TRBD1 agrees at 7 bases. Losses at the gene ends were 4 bases for V and 7 bases for J; bases not matched to a gene: 7. Germline values: CDR1 MNHEY, CDR2 SVGAGI. CDR3 length equals 15 residues. CDR3 in DNA: TGTGCCAGCAGTTTATTGGGACAGAAGAATTCACCCCTCCACTTT. The encoded protein is CASSLLGQKNSPLHF.

This chain connects TRBV5-4 to TRBJ2-3; D perhaps matches TRBD2 (6 bases). This CDR3 region has 16 residues. Germline-derived CDR1 and CDR2 are SGHNT and YYREEE (reference sequence). V lost 3 bases to trimming and J lost 5 bases, with 19 bases between them. CDR3 in amino acids: CASSSPGRGAGDTQYF. The DNA for the CDR3 is TGTGCCAGCAGCTCCCCGGGGCGGGGCGCGGGAGATACGCAGTATTTT. Filled out from reference TRBV5-4 and TRBJ2-3, the complete variable domain reads ETGVTQSPTHLIKTRGQQVTLRCSSQSGHNTVSWYQQALGQGPQFIFQYYREEENGRGNFPPRFSGLQFPNYSSELNVNALELDDSALYLCASSSPGRGAGDTQYFGPGTRLTVL.

The chain links TRBV19 to TRBJ1-1, with D maybe TRBD1 (5 bases). V lost 5 bases and J 1 base, leaving 17 bases between the germline ends. Germline CDR1 LNHDA, CDR2 SQIVND (reference sequence). The CDR3 loop spans 16 amino acids. For the CDR3, the DNA is TGTGCCAGTAGTGTCATACAGGTCTCTGGGAACACTGAAGCTTTCTTT. The encoded protein is CASSVIQVSGNTEAFF.

The genes are TRBV29-1 and TRBJ2-3; 9 nucleotides match TRBD1. This CDR3 is built from 15 residues. Germline V gives CDR1 SQVTM, CDR2 ANQGSEA. The V gene end was trimmed by 8 bases and the J gene end by 9 bases; junction bases not matched to a gene: 18. Here the CDR3 reads CSSDVGQGLVRTQYF. In DNA, the CDR3 is TGCAGCTCTGACGTGGGACAGGGCCTCGTTCGAACGCAGTATTTT.

This clone was picked up a small number of times. The V and J genes are TRBV10-3 and TRBJ1-1, with D possibly being TRBD1 (6 bases). CDR1 and CDR2 (germline): ENHRY, SYGVKD. This CDR3 is 14 amino acids long. Between the trimmed V and J ends, which lost 0 bases and 5 bases, there was a span of 10 bases. CDR3 nucleotide sequence: TGTGCCATCAGTGAGTCTGGGGGCCGAACTGAAGCTTTCTTT. Protein sequence: CAISESGGRTEAFF.

V gene TRBV27 combines with J gene TRBJ1-1; D is unresolved. Germline V gene sequence: CDR1 MNHEY, CDR2 SMNVEV (reference sequence). This CDR3 has 12 residues. Trimming took off 8 bases at V and 3 bases at J, with 10 bases between the two ends. CDR3 protein: CASRHTYTEAFF. Here the CDR3 DNA reads TGTGCCAGCCGACACACCTACACTGAAGCTTTCTTT.

The V call is TRBV5-4, the J call TRBJ1-6; maybe TRBD1 (5 bases). V lost 0 bases, J lost 10 bases, and 11 bases lay in between. The CDR3 spans 14 residues. Germline V gene lookup returns CDR1 SGHNT and CDR2 YYREEE (reference sequence). The CDR3 DNA is TGTGCCAGCAGCTTGGAGGAGGGGCGGTCACCCCTCCACTTT. Translated, it gives CASSLEEGRSPLHF.

The CDR3 here is CSVAGEQFF. CDR3 in DNA: TGCAGCGTAGCAGGGGAGCAGTTCTTC. This rearrangement joins TRBV29-1 to TRBJ2-1; possible D gene TRBD1, 5 bases. V was trimmed by 6 bases and J by 10 bases, leaving 7 bases between them. CDR1 SQVTM and CDR2 ANQGSEA come from the germline V gene. This CDR3 comprises 9 residues.

The rearrangement joins TRBV27 to TRBJ2-1; possible D gene TRBD2, 5 bases. This CDR3 contains 16 residues. Trimming pared 6 bases from V and 5 bases from J, leaving 20 bases between. Germline assignment: CDR1 MNHEY and CDR2 SMNVEV (reference sequence). CDR3 loop: CASSPTSGIINNEQFF. CDR3 sequence (DNA): TGTGCCAGCAGCCCCACGTCCGGGATAATAAACAATGAGCAGTTCTTC.

The chain recombines TRBV6-2 or TRBV6-3 with TRBJ2-2; 12 bases align to TRBD2. The CDR3 is 15 amino acids. The germline CDR1 and CDR2 sequences are MNHEY and SVGEGT. V shed 4 bases, J shed 3 bases, and the junction held 0 bases outside the gene matches. The CDR3 here is CASSSSGRDTGELFF. DNA of the CDR3: TGTGCCAGCAGTTCTAGCGGGAGGGACACCGGGGAGCTGTTTTTT.

As DNA, the CDR3 is TGCGCCAGCAGCTTGACTAGCGGGAGCACAGATACGCAGTATTTT. Its protein is CASSLTSGSTDTQYF. This sequence joins TRBV5-1 and TRBJ2-3; 9 bases align to TRBD2. This CDR3 is built from 15 residues. V was pared by 1 base and J by 0 bases, with 0 bases of the junction left unmatched. Per germline, CDR1 SGHRS and CDR2 YFSETQ.

This clone was seen more than once but under ten times. V is TRBV6-6 and J is TRBJ1-1, with D possibly matching TRBD1 (5 bases). V lost 6 bases, J lost 11 bases, and 10 bases lay in between. The CDR3 is 10 amino acids. Germline V gives CDR1 MNHNY, CDR2 SVGAGI (reference sequence). The CDR3: CASRDSGAFF. The CDR3 region has the DNA TGTGCCAGCAGAGACAGTGGGGCTTTCTTT.

This clone is a singleton in its sample. The V and J genes are TRBV5-6 and TRBJ2-5, with 10 bases identical to TRBD1. The CDR3 totals 16 residues. CDR1 is SGHDT and CDR2 is YYEEEE in the germline V gene. Trimming at V came to 3 bases and at J to 2 bases, leaving 7 bases not matched to a gene. The CDR3 is CASSSRDRGRQETQYF. The CDR3 DNA reads TGTGCCAGCAGCTCAAGGGACAGGGGTAGGCAAGAGACCCAGTACTTC.

The chain uses TRBV19 and TRBJ1-6; 8 bases align to TRBD1. CDR1 and CDR2 from the germline V gene are LNHDA and SQIVND (reference sequence). The V gene end was trimmed by 6 bases and the J gene end by 14 bases; junction bases not matched to a gene: 15. The CDR3 has 15 amino acids. CDR3 sequence reads: CASRSGQGANWALHF. The CDR3, as DNA: TGTGCCAGTAGAAGCGGACAGGGTGCCAATTGGGCCCTCCACTTT.

With respect to this clone: One junction end does not reproduce the germline sequence, and a read error may be involved. The chain couples TRBV5-1 to TRBJ2-1, with 7 bases identical to TRBD2. From germline, CDR1 is SGHRS and CDR2 YFSETQ. The CDR3 extends over 14 amino acids. The chain's CDR3 is CASTLAGDYNEQFF. DNA for the CDR3: TGCGCCAGCACCTTGGCGGGAGATTACAATGAGCAGTTCTTC.

The rearrangement joins TRBV28 to TRBJ2-7; 8 bases map to TRBD2. This CDR3 contains 15 residues. J gave up 1 base and V 7 bases, and 9 bases lay outside the gene matches. Germline assignment: CDR1 MDHEN and CDR2 SYDVKM. CDR3 in amino acids: CASTTLSGSSYEQYF. In nucleotides, the CDR3 is TGTGCCAGCACCACCCTCAGCGGGAGTTCCTACGAGCAGTACTTC.

This chain joins TRBV14 and TRBJ2-1, with D perhaps TRBD2 (6 bases). Trimming removed 4 bases from V and 8 bases from J, with 9 bases in between. Germline loops: CDR1 SGHDN, CDR2 FVKESK. The CDR3 is made up of 12 amino acids. CDR3 in DNA: TGTGCCAGCAGCCTAAAGCGGGATGAGCAGTTCTTC. It codes for CASSLKRDEQFF. The variable domain in full, completed from reference TRBV14 and TRBJ2-1, reads EAGVTQFPSHSVIEKGQTVTLRCDPISGHDNLYWYRRVMGKEIKFLLHFVKESKQDESGMPNNRFLAERTGGTYSTLKVQPAELEDSGVYFCASSLKRDEQFFGPGTRLTVL.

The chain joins TRBV18 to TRBJ2-3, with D perhaps matching TRBD1 (5 bases). The germline gives CDR1 KGHSH, CDR2 LQKENI. Trimming removed 1 base from V and 2 bases from J, with 10 bases in between. The CDR3 has 15 amino acids. The CDR3: CASSPRRAHTDTQYF. In nucleotides, the CDR3 is TGTGCCAGCTCACCACGCAGGGCCCACACAGATACGCAGTATTTT.

This clone was seen a single time. The chain uses TRBV7-2 and TRBJ1-5; 10 bases align to TRBD1. V shed 4 bases and J 8 bases; nucleotides not matched to a gene: 11. Germline V gene lookup returns CDR1 SGHTA and CDR2 FQGNSA. The CDR3 covers 16 residues. The chain's CDR3 is CASSSGVTGGWEPQHF. Written as DNA, the CDR3 is TGTGCCAGCAGCTCCGGGGTGACAGGGGGCTGGGAGCCCCAGCATTTT.

The V call is TRBV2, the J call TRBJ1-5, with a possible D match to TRBD1 (5 bases). V dropped 4 bases and J dropped 7 bases, with 14 bases sitting between them. The CDR3 spans 14 residues. Germline CDR1 is SNHLY and CDR2 is FYNNEI. The CDR3 protein is CASSGQSGYQPQHF. The CDR3 coding sequence is TGTGCCAGCAGTGGACAGTCTGGCTACCAGCCCCAGCATTTT.

This chain joins TRBV7-8 and TRBJ2-3; TRBD2 agrees at 7 bases. This CDR3 has 16 amino acids. Trimming took 1 base from V and 0 from J; bases not matched to a gene: 4. Germline V CDR1 and CDR2: SGHVS, FQNEAQ. The CDR3 spells CASSLGQRGSTDTQYF. The CDR3 region has the DNA TGTGCCAGCAGCTTAGGACAGCGGGGTAGCACAGATACGCAGTATTTT.

This chain uses TRBV3-1 (or the pseudogene TRBV3-2) with TRBJ2-2; 7 positions agree with TRBD1. From germline, CDR1 is LGHDT and CDR2 YNNKEL (reference sequence). J was trimmed by 1 base and V by 4 bases; bases with no gene match: 9. CDR3 length equals 17 residues. CDR3 region: CASSPAPGTVNTGELFF. In nucleotides, the CDR3 is TGTGCCAGCAGCCCGGCCCCGGGGACAGTGAACACCGGGGAGCTGTTTTTT.